Presented here are 25 T cell receptor beta chains from one specimen sequenced in a study of control samples from healthy donors and cancer patients (dated by TCRdb to between 2020 and 2021). Libraries were built with the immunoSEQ multiplex PCR assay. TCRdb holds this immuneACCESS table with in-frame rearrangements only. Some clones are missing; in checked studies, unresolved V genes explain under half, and the rest has no known cause. The sample includes approximately 150,000 clones, with roughly 92% observed a single time. Approximately 0.7% of the sample rests with the top ten. The sequenced sample was blood. All receptors derive from a woman aged 30 to 39 in good health.

This clone was detected only once. The chain links TRBV7-9 to TRBJ1-1; no reliable D call. V was trimmed by 2 bases and J by 3 bases, leaving 7 bases between them. This CDR3 has 13 residues. Germline-derived CDR1 and CDR2 are SEHNR and FQNEAQ (reference sequence). DNA of the CDR3: TGTGCCAGCAGCTTATTCGGTGACACTGAAGCTTTCTTT. Its translation: CASSLFGDTEAFF.

The genes are TRBV4-2 and TRBJ2-3, with 10 positions matching TRBD2. V gave up 4 bases and J gave up 6 bases; unmatched junction bases: 7. The CDR3 sequence is 15 residues long. Germline lookup yields CDR1 LGHNA and CDR2 YNFKEQ. In DNA form, the CDR3 reads TGTGCCAGCAGCCCCGAAGCGGGAGGGAGGGATACGCAGTATTTT. As protein: CASSPEAGGRDTQYF.

The chain couples TRBV7-9 to TRBJ2-3, with a tentative D call TRBD1 (5 bases). Trimming removed 8 bases at V and 0 bases at J, with 15 bases between. There are 15 residues in the CDR3. CDR1 is SEHNR and CDR2 is FQNEAQ in the germline V gene (reference sequence). CDR3 nucleotides: TGTGCCAGCTACAAGGGGTCACTTAGCACAGATACGCAGTATTTT. It yields the protein CASYKGSLSTDTQYF.

J is TRBJ2-7 and V is TRBV9, with D perhaps TRBD1 (5 bases). V gave up 3 bases and J gave up 3 bases, with 16 bases separating them. This CDR3 is built from 15 residues. The V gene's germline CDR1 is SGDLS and CDR2 YYNGEE. CDR3 bases: TGTGCCAGCAGCGCCTCCGTCTCCCAGGGCTACGAGCAGTACTTC. This gives the protein CASSASVSQGYEQYF.

The genes are TRBV7-9 and TRBJ2-5, with TRBD2 matching 13 bases. The ends lost 5 bases at V and 4 bases at J; junction bases unmatched: 10. The germline gives CDR1 SEHNR, CDR2 FQNEAQ (reference sequence). The CDR3 has 17 amino acids. As DNA, the CDR3 is TGTGCCAGCAGCCCGAAGACTAGCGGGAGGAGTCGAGAGACCCAGTACTTC. Its translation is CASSPKTSGRSRETQYF. The entire variable domain, with the rest obtained from reference TRBV7-9 and TRBJ2-5, is as follows: DTGVSQNPRHKITKRGQNVTFRCDPISEHNRLYWYRQTLGQGPEFLTYFQNEAQLEKSRLLSDRFSAERPKGSFSTLEIQRTEQGDSAMYLCASSPKTSGRSRETQYFGPGTRLLVL.

The chain joins TRBV7-3 to TRBJ2-1, with a possible D match to TRBD2 (6 bases). Trimming pared 5 bases from V and 5 bases from J, leaving 16 bases between. The CDR3 is 15 amino acids. Germline V gene data show CDR1 as SGHTA and CDR2 as FQGTGA. CDR3 protein: CASSTPGLAHNEQFF. The CDR3 DNA reads as TGTGCCAGCAGCACCCCGGGACTTGCCCACAATGAGCAGTTCTTC.

The V call is TRBV27, the J call TRBJ2-1; D is perhaps TRBD2 (5 bases). Germline assignment: CDR1 MNHEY and CDR2 SMNVEV (reference sequence). Trimming took 5 bases from V and 4 from J, leaving 9 bases between them. CDR3 length: 13 amino acids. CDR3 sequence reads: CASSIRGYNEQFF. CDR3 sequence (DNA): TGTGCCAGCAGTATCCGGGGATACAATGAGCAGTTCTTC.

The V and J genes are TRBV27 and TRBJ2-7; 10 nucleotides line up with TRBD2. V dropped 5 bases and J dropped 0; count of bases not matched to a gene: 4. This CDR3 spans 15 amino acids. The germline V gene has CDR1 MNHEY and CDR2 SMNVEV (reference sequence). The CDR3 DNA reads TGTGCCAGCAGTGTAGCGGGGGGCAGCTCCTACGAGCAGTACTTC. It codes for CASSVAGGSSYEQYF.

The CDR3 sequence: CASSQDATRNTEAFF. Written as DNA, the CDR3 is TGTGCCAGCAGCCAAGATGCGACACGCAACACTGAAGCTTTCTTT. The V call is TRBV4-2, the J call TRBJ1-1; D is undetermined. The CDR3 sequence is 15 residues long. CDR1 and CDR2 from the germline V gene are LGHNA and YNFKEQ. V lost 0 bases to trimming and J lost 2 bases, with 10 bases between them.

The genes are TRBV5-5 and TRBJ1-2; D unclear. The CDR3 is made up of 13 amino acids. Per the germline V gene, CDR1 is SGHKS and CDR2 is YYEKEE (reference sequence). V was clipped by 4 bases and J by 3 bases, with 10 bases between them. The CDR3 nucleotides are TGTGCCAGCAGCACCTCAGGTGACTATGGCTACACCTTC. As protein: CASSTSGDYGYTF.

The chain combines TRBV5-4 with TRBJ2-7, with D perhaps matching TRBD2 (5 bases). Germline values: CDR1 SGHNT, CDR2 YYREEE (reference sequence). The CDR3 has 14 amino acids. Trimming cost V 4 bases and J 3 bases, with 14 bases left between them. This CDR3 is CASSRFSTSYEQYF. The DNA of the CDR3 is TGTGCCAGCAGCCGGTTTTCCACTAGCTACGAGCAGTACTTC.

The V call is TRBV4-2, the J call TRBJ2-3; unclear D gene. The CDR3 totals 14 residues. The germline gives CDR1 LGHNA, CDR2 YNFKEQ. Trimming cost V 0 bases and J 3 bases, with 7 bases left between them. The CDR3 region is CASSQEMRTDTQYF. In nucleotides, the CDR3 is TGTGCCAGCAGCCAAGAAATGAGGACAGATACGCAGTATTTT.

The genes are TRBV12-3 or TRBV12-4 and TRBJ1-2; the D is unclear. This CDR3 comprises 12 residues. Trimming pared 5 bases from V and 4 bases from J, leaving 8 bases between. The CDR3: CASSLDSYGYTF. The CDR3 DNA reads TGTGCCAGCAGTCTCGACTCCTATGGCTACACCTTC.

The J gene is TRBJ2-3, the V gene TRBV2; 7 positions match TRBD2. Per the germline V gene, CDR1 is SNHLY and CDR2 is FYNNEI. The ends lost 6 bases at V and 6 bases at J; junction bases unmatched: 3. The CDR3 covers 12 residues. The CDR3, as DNA: TGTGCCAGCAGGCGGGAGAAGGATACGCAGTATTTT. Its translation is CASRREKDTQYF.

The CDR3 here is CASSLRRAVSYEQYF. DNA for the CDR3: TGTGCCAGCAGCTTGAGACGCGCGGTTTCCTACGAGCAGTACTTC. The chain joins TRBV5-5 to TRBJ2-7, with unresolved D. This CDR3 has 15 residues. The V gene lost 1 base and the J gene lost 1 base, with 12 bases spanning the gap. The germline V gene encodes CDR1 SGHKS and CDR2 YYEKEE (reference sequence).

The chain has TRBV2 and TRBJ2-7; TRBD2 matches 15 bases. The germline V gene has CDR1 SNHLY and CDR2 FYNNEI. Trimming at V came to 5 bases and at J to 6 bases, leaving 20 bases not matched to a gene. The CDR3 has 20 residues. CDR3 in amino acids: CASSQVRLLGLAGGIPEQYF. CDR3 bases: TGTGCCAGCAGTCAAGTGAGGCTCTTGGGACTAGCGGGAGGCATACCCGAGCAGTACTTC. The variable domain in full, completed from reference TRBV2 and TRBJ2-7, reads EPEVTQTPSHQVTQMGQEVILRCVPISNHLYFYWYRQILGQKVEFLVSFYNNEISEKSEIFDDQFSVERPDGSNFTLKIRSTKLEDSAMYFCASSQVRLLGLAGGIPEQYFGPGTRLTVT.

The DNA of the CDR3 is TGCGCCAGCAGCTTGGCAAACGCCAGGACTGAAGCTTTCTTT. Residues: CASSLANARTEAFF. The chain links TRBV5-1 to TRBJ1-1, with unresolved D. Trimming stripped 0 bases from V and 5 bases from J, with 11 bases between. CDR1 and CDR2 from the germline V gene are SGHRS and YFSETQ. This CDR3 is built from 14 residues.

The chain links TRBV12-3 or TRBV12-4 to TRBJ2-1; no definite D call. This CDR3 has 13 amino acids. The ends were cut back, 5 bases at V and 5 bases at J, with 10 bases in the middle. This CDR3 is CASSPTLHNEQFF. The CDR3 region has the DNA TGTGCCAGCAGTCCCACCCTTCACAATGAGCAGTTCTTC.

The V gene is TRBV18, the J gene TRBJ1-4; D ambiguous. Per germline, CDR1 KGHSH and CDR2 LQKENI. The CDR3 covers 14 residues. Trimming left V 6 bases short and J 5 bases short, with 13 bases between. Written as DNA, the CDR3 is TGTGCCAGCTCCCCCGGGAGACAAAATGAAAAACTGTTTTTT. Its protein product is CASSPGRQNEKLFF.

The chain carries TRBV12-3 or TRBV12-4 and TRBJ1-1; no definite D call. Deletions cut 1 base from V and 6 bases from J, with 6 bases between. The CDR3 runs to 12 residues. CDR3 sequence reads: CASSLVVAEAFF. For the CDR3, the DNA is TGTGCCAGCAGTTTAGTAGTCGCTGAAGCTTTCTTT.

This chain joins TRBV5-6 and TRBJ2-7, with D possibly matching TRBD2 (6 bases). CDR3 length: 15 amino acids. Trimming removed 2 bases at V and 7 bases at J, with 19 bases between. Germline CDR1 and CDR2: SGHDT and YYEEEE. The CDR3: CASSFLDGRVGEQYF. The CDR3 region has the DNA TGTGCCAGCAGCTTTCTGGACGGGAGAGTCGGGGAGCAGTACTTC.

This chain uses TRBV4-3 with TRBJ1-1, with TRBD1 as a possible D gene (5 bases). CDR1 and CDR2 from the germline V gene are LGHNA and YSLEER. The CDR3 loop spans 13 amino acids. V was trimmed by 0 bases and J by 7 bases, leaving 9 bases between them. The CDR3 DNA sequence: TGCGCCAGCAGCCAAGACTGGGGCGGTGAAGCTTTCTTT. This gives the protein CASSQDWGGEAFF.

This rearrangement joins TRBV27 to TRBJ2-2; D is unclear. Per the germline V gene, CDR1 is MNHEY and CDR2 is SMNVEV (reference sequence). This CDR3 has 16 amino acids. V gave up 2 bases and J gave up 4 bases, with 14 bases separating them. CDR3 sequence reads: CASSLEVGRPTGELFF. The CDR3 DNA sequence: TGTGCCAGCAGTTTAGAGGTTGGCCGTCCCACCGGGGAGCTGTTTTTT.

The CDR3 bases are TGTGCCAGCAGCGTAGAGGCGACAGCAACTAATGAAAAACTGTTTTTT. Its protein is CASSVEATATNEKLFF. This rearrangement joins TRBV9 to TRBJ1-4; possibly TRBD1 for D (5 bases). From germline, CDR1 is SGDLS and CDR2 YYNGEE. Trimming shortened V by 0 bases and J by 0 bases, and 9 bases separated the two germline ends. The CDR3 covers 16 residues. The complete variable domain, with remaining parts taken from reference TRBV9 and TRBJ1-4, reads DSGVTQTPKHLITATGQRVTLRCSPRSGDLSVYWYQQSLDQGLQFLIQYYNGEERAKGNILERFSAQQFPDLHSELNLSSLELGDSALYFCASSVEATATNEKLFFGSGTQLSVL.

The gene calls are TRBV5-1 and TRBJ1-1; D is uncertain. Germline CDR1 reads SGHRS; CDR2 reads YFSETQ. The CDR3 extends over 13 amino acids. Trimming shortened V by 4 bases and J by 7 bases, and 14 bases separated the two germline ends. This chain's CDR3 is CASSLEGVGEAFF. CDR3 in DNA: TGCGCCAGCAGCCTCGAGGGAGTCGGTGAAGCTTTCTTT. Combining the CDR3 with reference TRBV5-1 and TRBJ1-1 gives the whole variable domain KAGVTQTPRYLIKTRGQQVTLSCSPISGHRSVSWYQQTPGQGLQFLFEYFSETQRNKGNFPGRFSGRQFSNSRSEMNVSTLELGDSALYLCASSLEGVGEAFFGQGTRLTVV.